This T cell receptor beta chain was documented in a study of blood T cell repertoires in COVID-19. Study details: Sources were T cells, B-cell-depleted T cells, or PBMCs; the material itself was cDNA or gDNA.

Germline V lookup: CDR1 GTSNPN, CDR2 SVGIG (reference sequence). This CDR3 has 14 residues. V was shortened by 0 bases and J by 4 bases, with 11 bases between the two germline ends. Assay: immunoSEQ multiplex PCR; the TCRdb copy retains only in-frame clones and omits some. The table shows under 250,000 clones, with around four fifths occurring only once. This chain joins TRBV30 and TRBJ2-3, with unresolved D. The sequence derives from a woman aged 50 to 60 with acute or convalescent COVID-19. The sequencing input was peripheral blood. CDR3 DNA: TGTGCCTGGAGTGTGTGGCCGGCGGCAGATACGCAGTATTTT. This sequence encodes CAWSVWPAADTQYF.